The source of this T cell receptor beta chain is a study of T cells after posttransplantation cyclophosphamide. Study-wide results and limits: After PTCy, TRB diversity resembled that of CNI/methotrexate controls. Donor CD8+ memory clones often dominated recipient blood repertoires at later times.

Using immunoSEQ multiplex PCR, the repertoire was profiled, and TCRdb retains in-frame clones only, with some absent. Of 20,000 or so clones listed, less than 90% are singletons. Comment on this clone: The antigen is undetermined.

Busulfan-fludarabine conditioning, marrow transplant, and cyclophosphamide on days +3 and +4 were administered. The germline V and J ends were trimmed by 4 bases and 5 bases, with 11 bases remaining between them. CDR3 length equals 13 residues. In germline, CDR1 is LNHDA, CDR2 SQIVND (reference sequence). The sequence came from a female patient in her 30s who received an allogeneic stem cell transplant from an unrelated donor, was CMV-positive, and had no GVHD. The graft donor may have contributed some T cells. The chain has TRBV19 and TRBJ1-1; TRBD1 is a possible D gene (6 bases). The specimen was PBMCs, collected after allogeneic stem cell transplant with posttransplant cyclophosphamide. In nucleotides, the CDR3 is TGTGCCAGTAGTACCAGGGGCTGGACTGAAGCTTTCTTT. It specifies CASSTRGWTEAFF. The full variable domain, in which reference TRBV19 and TRBJ1-1 provide the parts outside the CDR3, is DGGITQSPKYLFRKEGQNVTLSCEQNLNHDAMYWYRQDPGQGLRLIYYSQIVNDFQKGDIAEGYSVSREKKESFPLTVTSAQKNPTAFYLCASSTRGWTEAFFGQGTRLTVV.